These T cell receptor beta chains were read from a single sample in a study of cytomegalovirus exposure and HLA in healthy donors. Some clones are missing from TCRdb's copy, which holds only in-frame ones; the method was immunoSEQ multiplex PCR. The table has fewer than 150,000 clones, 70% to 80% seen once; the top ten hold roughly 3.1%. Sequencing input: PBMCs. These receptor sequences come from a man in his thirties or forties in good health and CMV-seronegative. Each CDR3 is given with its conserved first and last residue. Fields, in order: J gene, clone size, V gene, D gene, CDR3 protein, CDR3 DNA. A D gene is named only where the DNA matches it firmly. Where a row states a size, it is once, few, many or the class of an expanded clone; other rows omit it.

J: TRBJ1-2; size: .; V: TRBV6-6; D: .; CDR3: CASSTTGSQYGYTF; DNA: TGTGCCAGCAGCACCACGGGGAGTCAATATGGCTACACCTTC
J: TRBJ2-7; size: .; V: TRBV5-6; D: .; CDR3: CASSLDRLPYEQYF; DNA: TGTGCCAGCAGCTTGGACCGCCTCCCCTACGAGCAGTACTTC
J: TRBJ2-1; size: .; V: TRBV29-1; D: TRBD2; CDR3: CSVAGLVRNEQFF; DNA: TGCAGCGTGGCCGGACTAGTACGGAATGAGCAGTTCTTC
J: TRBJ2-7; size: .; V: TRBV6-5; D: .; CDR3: CASRPTRSSSYEQYF; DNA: TGTGCCAGCAGACCCACTAGGTCGAGCTCCTACGAGCAGTACTTC
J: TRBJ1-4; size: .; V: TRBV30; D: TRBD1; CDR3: CASEGQPNEKLFF; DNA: TGTGCCTCCGAGGGACAGCCTAATGAAAAACTGTTTTTT
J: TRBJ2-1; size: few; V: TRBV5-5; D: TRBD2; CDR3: CASSLRVAGVSSYNEQFF; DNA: TGTGCCAGCAGCTTGAGGGTAGCGGGCGTTAGCTCCTACAATGAGCAGTTCTTC
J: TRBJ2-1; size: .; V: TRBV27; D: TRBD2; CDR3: CASGLAGAYNEQFF; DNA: TGTGCCAGCGGACTAGCGGGGGCCTACAATGAGCAGTTCTTC
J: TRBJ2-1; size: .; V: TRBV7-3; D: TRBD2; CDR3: CASRRDPSGYNEQFF; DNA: TGTGCCAGCAGGAGAGATCCTAGCGGCTACAATGAGCAGTTCTTC
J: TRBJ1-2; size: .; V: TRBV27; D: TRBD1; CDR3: CASSFTGTGGSYGYTF; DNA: TGTGCCAGCAGTTTTACCGGGACAGGGGGTTCCTATGGCTACACCTTC
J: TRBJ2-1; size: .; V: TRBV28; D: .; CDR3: CASSLSQGSNEQFF; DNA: TGTGCCAGCAGTTTATCTCAGGGTAGCAATGAGCAGTTCTTC